Sequencing of this T cell receptor (beta chain) was carried out in a study of cytomegalovirus exposure and HLA in healthy donors. A multiplex PCR was run with 60 Vbeta primers and 13 Jbeta primers. In the original workflow: Per a later analysis, the number of unique TCR beta chains was about 80 million, of which 9 million to 14 million were shared. Produced via immunoSEQ multiplex PCR; TCRdb's table is partial and in-frame only. V and J calls and clone size follow that table, whereas D and trimming were derived from the DNA. This table holds around 130,000 clones, roughly 74% found once. This clone was seen only once. What it binds is not known. Overall study findings and caveats: Later analysis demonstrated an association between a missense DCLRE1C variant and TCR beta V- and J-gene trimming. Investigators reported under 200 TCR beta chains as tied to cytomegalovirus. A later analysis found that most CMV-associated TCR beta chains appeared HLA-restricted.

This CDR3 region has 14 residues. Germline V gives CDR1 LNHDA, CDR2 SQIVND (reference sequence). Trimming left V 0 bases short and J 6 bases short, with 9 bases between. This clonotype was obtained from a woman between 50 and 59 years old in good health and CMV-seropositive. The chain carries TRBV19 and TRBJ1-5; D uncertain. What was sequenced was PBMCs. The CDR3 region is CASSIELSGQPQHF. The CDR3 DNA follows: TGTGCCAGTAGTATAGAACTCTCCGGTCAGCCCCAGCATTTT.